What follows describes a single T cell receptor (beta chain). The data derive from a study of shared T cell receptors in the human thymus. Data came from immunoSEQ multiplex PCR; TCRdb stores just in-frame clones and leaves some out. Among hundreds of thousands of clones listed, around 87% were seen once. J was trimmed by 6 bases and V by 0 bases; bases with no gene match: 5. The CDR3 totals 15 residues. Per the germline V gene, CDR1 is MGHRA and CDR2 is YSYEKL. The same sample was also studied in work on human thymus T cells. That work contributes: Resections from corrective heart surgery supplied the thymus tissue. Thymic and blood repertoires seemed to show skewed V and J gene use. There were highly overlapping thymic repertoires among unrelated individuals, as related research reported.

The sample comprised thymocytes. The V call is TRBV4-1, the J call TRBJ2-1; 7 bases are shared with TRBD2. This TCR was sampled from a boy in the first two years of life with a congenital heart defect. In DNA, the CDR3 is TGCGCCAGCAGCCAAGATGGCACTAGCGTCAATGAGCAGTTCTTC. This translates into CASSQDGTSVNEQFF.